This T cell receptor (beta chain) is from a study of cytomegalovirus exposure and HLA in healthy donors (dated by TCRdb to 2015 to 2018). Describing the broader study: In an earlier analysis of fewer than 750 of the donors, approximately 260 Gb of sequence data and 117 million unique TCR beta sequences from 180 million or so T cells were reported. An early release covering over 500 HLA-typed donors comprised about 300 gigabases of sequencing data and 85 million or so unique TCR sequences. Among the roughly 380 genotyped donors, 81% belonged to the genetic ancestry cluster associated with self-reported Caucasian donors. The study aimed to test whether signatures of past pathogen exposure could be identified by cataloging public T cell receptors. The study profiled the T cell repertoires of fewer than 850 subjects by immunosequencing and related them to cytomegalovirus serostatus. A separate validation cohort of roughly 120 different subjects was used in addition to the approximately 700-subject first cohort. High-throughput TCR immunosequencing, statistical association of individual TCRs with disease status, and machine learning were combined to predict cytomegalovirus infection status. A later analysis re-examined previously published TCR beta repertoires from several hundred donors and added high-resolution HLA genotyping to investigate patterns of TCR occurrence. Rather than using new phenotypic data, the later analysis identified candidate immune exposures from TCR beta sequences and from how often those sequences occurred across donors. An earlier analysis of roughly 580 of the donors used high-throughput TCR beta sequencing to judge whether each TCR beta V gene segment behaved as functional or pseudogenic. Donor age, sex, ethnicity and CMV serostatus were collected together with the repertoire data. A later genetic analysis took genome-wide SNP genotypes for about three fifths of the 666 donors and used that subset as a discovery cohort. All discovery cohort repertoires had been generated using a single sequencing platform. Both class I and class II loci were covered by HLA typing, at four-digit resolution. The number of typed donors differed by locus: about 620-640 for A, B, C, DRB1 and DQB1; approximately 530 for DQA1; 606 for DPA1; and roughly 470 for DPB1. Because of strong linkage in the cohort, roughly five DR-DQ haplotypes were treated as single units for association and clustering. Among roughly 400 genotyped donors of the cohort, an average of about 240,000 unique TCR beta nucleotide sequences was sequenced per donor, of which 15% to 20% were non-productive. What the study reported, not specific to this receptor: According to a later genetic analysis, donors in an Asian-associated ancestry cluster had fewer N-insertions in productive TCRs than the approximately 710-donor mean. A later analysis reported that several top co-occurrence clusters appeared linked to parvovirus B19, influenza, CMV and Epstein-Barr virus. Three of the identified cytomegalovirus-associated TCR beta chains were confirmed in vitro to be specific for cytomegalovirus antigens. Because counts were too low, about 18 rarely observed V segments, including chromosome 9 orphons, were excluded from the earlier analysis of about 500 of the donors. Because some donors lacked HLA typing at each locus, the association tests relied only on the typed subset. A cluster of highly shared sequence variants was judged likely to represent a technical artifact of the sequencing pipeline. The presence/absence analyses assumed that sequencing depth was roughly uniform across donors, and that assumption may not be true. In a later analysis, the rate of TCR association differed among HLA loci, with DRB1 alleles having the most associated TCRs and HLA-C alleles having the fewest. V-gene and J-gene trimming of TCR beta chains was associated with a missense DCLRE1C variant in a later genetic analysis, and the association was replicated in an independent cohort. Compared with equally common non-associated chains, HLA-associated TCR beta chains in a later analysis were more clonally expanded and had lower generation probabilities. The authors suggested that the approach could potentially be extended to other disease states and immunological phenotypes. A further reported finding was that TCR beta sequences accurately predicted the HLA-A and HLA-B alleles for most subjects in the first cohort. The only immune exposure information available for the cohort was CMV serostatus. In both the original and validation cohorts, the classifier was reported to diagnose cytomegalovirus status with high specificity and sensitivity. Assigning TCR associations to individual alleles was difficult when HLA alleles, especially DR and DQ, strongly co-occurred. An earlier analysis of approximately 500 of the donors showed that most TCR beta V segments appeared in productive rearrangements either about 90% or about 30% of the time, which broadly matched IMGT annotations. Linkage disequilibrium might explain the correlated functional status among segregating V segments, but an unknown experimental factor could not be ruled out. A total of 150 or so TCR beta chains were listed by the study as associated with cytomegalovirus. At a false discovery rate of 0.05, a later analysis linked some 17,000 TCR beta sequences to specific HLA alleles. This cohort had only TCR beta chains sequenced, and the lack of alpha or paired-chain data limited which features could be detected. Across donors, most TCR sequences were observed very rarely, whereas some public TCRs were present in many individuals. Most CMV-associated TCR beta chains appeared to be HLA-restricted in a later analysis, and the HLA associations seemed to be driven largely by CMV exposure.

Receptors were amplified or captured by the immunoSEQ multiplex PCR assay. A mixture of 60 forward primers for TCR Vbeta segments and 13 reverse primers for TCR Jbeta segments was used in the multiplex PCR. The CDR3 region of rearranged TCR beta genes was amplified from genomic DNA by a multiplex PCR assay. The amplified TCR beta libraries were sequenced on the Illumina HiSeq System as 87-base-pair reads. The published analysis was carried out like this. In a later analysis, roughly 80 million unique TCR beta chains were counted across the roughly 670 repertoires, and around 10 million of these chains were shared by at least two donors. A nearest-neighbor algorithm error-corrected the raw reads and collapsed the reads into unique sequences, merging closely related sequences to remove PCR and sequencing errors. To assign V, D and J gene segments, CDR3 sequences were aligned to IMGT reference sequences. For a sequence to be retained, a match of at least six nucleotides was required to both a V gene segment and a J gene segment. A rearrangement was called productive if the CDR3 had no stop codons and remained in frame with V and J, and every other rearrangement was called non-productive. CDR3 was defined according to IMGT convention as the region running from the second conserved V-encoded cysteine to the conserved J-encoded phenylalanine. Sequences without an unambiguous match to a single V gene segment were excluded from the earlier analysis of about 600 of the donors. An earlier analysis of fewer than 650 of the donors classified V segments as functional when productive rearrangements were above 56.7% and as segregating when the standard deviation between donors was above 5%. A statistical classification framework was built for diagnosing cytomegalovirus status from the catalog of TCR beta chain sequences. In a later analysis, TCR nucleotide sequences were compared against IMGT/GENE-DB human TR gene sequences so that V and J genes could be assigned. A later analysis assigned CDR3 sequences and most-parsimonious VDJ recombination scenarios with the TCRdist pipeline. A later analysis defined each TCR beta chain by its CDR3 amino acid sequence plus V-gene family, and excluded reads lacking a unique V-gene family. To address suspected cross-contamination and a sequencing artifact, a later analysis removed approximately 600 highly shared, low-generation-probability nucleotide sequences. In a later analysis, a clonal expansion index was calculated for each public chain from normalized within-repertoire ranks of inferred template counts. In a later analysis, generation probabilities were computed using a VDJ recombination model fitted to out-of-frame rearrangements, and the results were checked against IGoR. Hypergeometric tests were used in a later analysis to score TCR-TCR, TCR-HLA and TCR-CMV co-occurrence, with a repertoire-size bias correction applied to the TCR pairs. To estimate false discovery rates, a later analysis permuted the HLA or CMV assignments 20 times. In a later analysis, co-occurring TCRs were grouped using DBSCAN, and TCRdist sequence similarity was added for clustering within HLA-allele-positive subsets. Repertoires with fewer than 30,000 or more than 120,000 public chains, plus five repertoires with anomalous nucleotide sharing, were excluded from co-occurrence clustering. The immuneACCESS repertoire file appears here via TCRdb, limited to in-frame rearrangements. These files lack a portion of the clones; in checked studies, under half of the deficit traces to unresolved V genes, and the cause of the others is not known. That table supplies the V and J calls and clone size; D and trimming were determined from the DNA. This sample holds about 190,000 clones; roughly four fifths were observed only once. The ten largest clones take up roughly a tenth of the sample.

The cohort was made up of about 610 healthy bone marrow donors. At the time of sampling, all cohort members were nominally healthy, though unrecorded immune exposures were likely present. The donor tested CMV seropositive and was one of the 289 seropositive cohort members. Each donor provided a peripheral blood sample, and peripheral blood mononuclear cells were used for TCR beta sequencing. Genomic DNA was extracted from the blood cell samples with the Qiagen DNeasy Blood Extraction Kit. Concerning this clone itself: Its cognate antigen has yet to be identified. No base quality values were provided; no much bigger clone lies one nucleotide off.

Sequencing was performed on PBMCs. The receptor was derived from a woman between 45 and 60 years old in good health and CMV-seropositive.

CDR3 loop: CASSPGSGGDYGYTF. The DNA reads TGTGCCAGCAGCCCGGGATCGGGGGGAGACTATGGCTACACCTTC. The chain is assembled from TRBV6-6 and TRBJ1-2; possibly the D gene is TRBD1, per 5 matching bases. Reading from cysteine to phenylalanine, the CDR3 counts 15 amino acids. Only CDR3 DNA remains: 45 bases, in frame from the first base. V drops 6 bases and J drops 3 bases, leaving 17 bases in between. CDR1 and CDR2 (MNHNY, SVGAGI) derive from the germline V gene (reference sequence).